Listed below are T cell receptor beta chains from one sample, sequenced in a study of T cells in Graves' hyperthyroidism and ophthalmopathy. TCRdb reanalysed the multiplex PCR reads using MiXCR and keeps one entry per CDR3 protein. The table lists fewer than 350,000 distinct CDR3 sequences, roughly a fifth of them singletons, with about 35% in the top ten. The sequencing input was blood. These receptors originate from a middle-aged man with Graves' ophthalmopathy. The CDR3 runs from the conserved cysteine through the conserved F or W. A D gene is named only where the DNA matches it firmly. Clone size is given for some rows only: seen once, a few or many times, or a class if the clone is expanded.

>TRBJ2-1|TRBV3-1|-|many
CASRNTRESNHEQFF
TGTGCCAGCAGAAATACGAGGGAAAGTAACCATGAGCAGTTCTTC
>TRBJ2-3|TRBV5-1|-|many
CASSLGGGISTDTQYF
TGCGCCAGCAGCTTGGGAGGCGGGATAAGCACAGATACGCAGTATTTT
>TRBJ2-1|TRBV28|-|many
CASSITGEQFF
TGTGCCAGCAGTATTACCGGTGAGCAGTTCTTC
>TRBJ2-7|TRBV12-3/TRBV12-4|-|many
CASSPRTRPLEQYF
TGTGCCAGCAGTCCACGGACACGACCTTTGGAGCAGTACTTC
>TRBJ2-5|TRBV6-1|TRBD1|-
CASSVIGTDLPPEYF
TGTGCCAGCAGTGTGATTGGGACAGATCTCCCCCCCGAGTACTTC
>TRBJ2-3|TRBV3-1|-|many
CASSQDGGVQDTQYF
TGTGCCAGCAGCCAAGACGGGGGAGTCCAGGATACGCAGTATTTT
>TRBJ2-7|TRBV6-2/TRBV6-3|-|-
CASSSPTRAGTYEQYF
TGTGCCAGCAGTTCCCCAACCCGGGCGGGTACCTACGAGCAGTACTTC
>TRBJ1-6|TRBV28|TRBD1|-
CASRPATGDTSPLHF
TGTGCCAGCAGACCCGCGACAGGGGATACTTCACCCCTCCACTTT
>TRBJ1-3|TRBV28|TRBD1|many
CASSPLQGLGSGNTIYF
TGTGCCAGCAGTCCATTACAGGGGTTGGGCTCTGGAAACACCATATATTTT
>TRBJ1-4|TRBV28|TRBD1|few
CASRETGVGEKLFF
TGTGCCAGCAGGGAGACAGGGGTGGGTGAAAAACTGTTTTTT
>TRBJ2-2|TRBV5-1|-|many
CASSLRSDTGELFF
TGCGCCAGCAGCTTGCGGTCTGACACCGGGGAGCTGTTTTTT
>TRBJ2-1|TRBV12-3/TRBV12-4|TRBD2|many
CASSKSLAGPYNEQFF
TGTGCCAGCAGTAAGTCTCTAGCGGGCCCCTACAATGAGCAGTTCTTC
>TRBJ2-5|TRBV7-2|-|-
CASCTSGPGETQYF
TGTGCCAGCTGCACAAGCGGGCCTGGGGAGACCCAGTACTTC
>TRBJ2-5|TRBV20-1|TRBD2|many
CSARIRKGGPETQYF
TGCAGTGCTAGGATCCGAAAGGGAGGGCCGGAGACCCAGTACTTC
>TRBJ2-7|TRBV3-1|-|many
CASSRTRESTYEQYF
TGTGCCAGCAGCCGAACACGAGAGTCTACCTACGAGCAGTACTTC
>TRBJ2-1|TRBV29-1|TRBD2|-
CSAGLAGVVNEQFF
TGCAGCGCCGGACTAGCGGGAGTAGTCAATGAGCAGTTCTTC
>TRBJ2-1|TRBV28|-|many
CASYRDPYNEQFF
TGTGCCAGTTACAGGGACCCCTACAATGAGCAGTTCTTC
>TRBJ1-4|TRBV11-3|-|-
CASPPNGGWVKLFF
TGTGCCAGCCCCCCCAACGGGGGCTGGGTAAAACTGTTTTTT
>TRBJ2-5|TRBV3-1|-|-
CASSQVNSQETQYF
TGTGCCAGCAGCCAAGTTAACTCCCAAGAGACCCAGTACTTC
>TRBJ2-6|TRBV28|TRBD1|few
CASSLPGTGAFSGANVLTF
TGTGCCAGCAGTTTACCCGGGACAGGGGCTTTCTCTGGGGCCAACGTCCTGACTTTC
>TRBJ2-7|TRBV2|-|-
CASSSIGASSYEQHF
TGTGCCAGCAGTTCGATCGGGGCTAGCTCCTACGAGCAGCACTTC
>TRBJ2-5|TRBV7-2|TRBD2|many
CASSLATSGAQETQYF
TGTGCCAGCAGCTTAGCAACTAGCGGGGCACAAGAGACCCAGTACTTC
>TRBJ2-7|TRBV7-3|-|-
CARRLYYEQYF
TGTGCCAGGCGGCTCTACTACGAGCAGTACTTC
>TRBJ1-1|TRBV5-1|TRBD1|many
CASSPFGTGESEAFF
TGCGCCAGCAGCCCTTTCGGGACAGGGGAGTCTGAAGCTTTCTTT
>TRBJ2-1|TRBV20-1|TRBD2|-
CSATLVAGGNNEQFF
TGCAGTGCTACGCTTGTAGCGGGAGGCAACAATGAGCAGTTCTTC
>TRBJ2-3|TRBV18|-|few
CASSPQGMVTDTQYF
TGTGCCAGCTCACCACAGGGAATGGTCACGGATACGCAGTATTTT
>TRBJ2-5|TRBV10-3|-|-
CAISEFGGNQETQYF
TGTGCCATCAGTGAGTTCGGGGGAAACCAAGAGACCCAGTACTTC